One sample yielded the 18 T cell receptor beta chains listed below, sequenced in a study of T-cell reconstitution after alpha-beta-depleted transplantation in children. Using unique molecular identifiers, the investigators prepared the TCRbeta library. TCRdb processed the PCR reads anew with MiXCR; each CDR3 protein has one entry. The sample lists 350,000 to 450,000 distinct CDR3 sequences, just over 20% occurring once. Sequencing was performed on PBMCs from the stem cell graft donor, taken from the stem cell graft. The receptors were sampled from a human donor who donated a stem cell graft to a child with acute myeloid leukemia.

At least ten counts were recorded for this clonotype. V is TRBV20-1 and J is TRBJ2-5, with 8 bases identical to TRBD2. CDR1 is DFQATT and CDR2 is SNEGSKA in the germline V gene (reference sequence). The CDR3 contains 15 residues. V lost 6 bases, J lost 5 bases, and 14 bases stayed unmatched. The CDR3 DNA is TGCAGTGCCCGCGGGGGGCGCTTGGGAACGGAGACCCAGTACTTC. It specifies CSARGGRLGTETQYF.

The chain employs TRBV9 and TRBJ2-1; D might be TRBD1 or TRBD2, each matching 5 bases. Germline V CDR1 and CDR2: SGDLS, YYNGEE. The CDR3 totals 15 residues. The V end was cut by 4 bases, the J end by 8 bases, with 19 bases between. The CDR3 sequence is CASSPGAPLAHEQFF. Written as DNA, the CDR3 is TGTGCCAGCAGCCCCGGGGCCCCCCTAGCCCATGAGCAGTTCTTC.

This clonotype was detected ten times or more. V usage is TRBV20-1 and J usage is TRBJ2-3; either TRBD1 or TRBD2 may fit D (5 bases each). This CDR3 has 14 amino acids. V was clipped by 3 bases and J by 8 bases, with 18 bases between them. Germline CDR1 reads DFQATT; CDR2 reads SNEGSKA (reference sequence). CDR3 in DNA: TGCAGTGCTAGGTTCGGGTCCGATGGGGGTACGCAGTATTTT. Translating it yields CSARFGSDGGTQYF.

This clonotype was counted only a few times. This chain uses TRBV12-3 or TRBV12-4 with TRBJ2-3, with D possibly being TRBD1 or TRBD2 (7 bases each). The V and J ends lost 6 bases and 5 bases respectively, with 21 bases between them. The length of the CDR3 is 16 residues. In DNA form, the CDR3 reads TGTGCCAGCAGGACAGGGTTTGGCGGGAGTTTAGATACGCAGTATTTT. As protein: CASRTGFGGSLDTQYF.

The chain has TRBV5-1 and TRBJ2-3, with 7 bases fitting TRBD2. The CDR3 length is 15 residues. The V segment lost 4 bases and the J segment 4 bases; nucleotides outside the gene matches: 9. The germline gives CDR1 SGHRS, CDR2 YFSETQ. The CDR3: CASSRIAGFPDTQYF. DNA for the CDR3: TGCGCCAGCAGCCGGATAGCGGGTTTTCCAGATACGCAGTATTTT. Together with reference TRBV5-1 and TRBJ2-3, the CDR3 gives the full variable domain: KAGVTQTPRYLIKTRGQQVTLSCSPISGHRSVSWYQQTPGQGLQFLFEYFSETQRNKGNFPGRFSGRQFSNSRSEMNVSTLELGDSALYLCASSRIAGFPDTQYFGPGTRLTVL.

The chain joins TRBV29-1 to TRBJ1-1, with D possibly matching TRBD1 (5 bases). The ends were cut back, 3 bases at V and 1 base at J, with 15 bases in the middle. There are 15 residues in the CDR3. Germline V gene sequence: CDR1 SQVTM, CDR2 ANQGSEA. The CDR3, as DNA: TGCAGCGTTGATTGGGCGGGGGGAAGGAACACTGAAGCTTTCTTT. This gives the protein CSVDWAGGRNTEAFF.

This clonotype was recorded a few times. V gene TRBV29-1 combines with J gene TRBJ2-3; perhaps TRBD1 as D (5 bases). There are 15 residues in the CDR3. The ends were cut back, 1 base at V and 3 bases at J, with 14 bases in the middle. Germline V gene data show CDR1 as SQVTM and CDR2 as ANQGSEA. CDR3: CSVEGVWGRTDTQYF. The CDR3 DNA sequence: TGCAGCGTTGAAGGAGTCTGGGGCCGAACAGATACGCAGTATTTT.

The chain links TRBV20-1 to TRBJ1-5; perhaps TRBD1 as D (6 bases). Deletions cut 3 bases from V and 3 bases from J, with 12 bases between. This CDR3 has 14 amino acids. The germline CDR1 and CDR2 sequences are DFQATT and SNEGSKA (reference sequence). The CDR3 coding sequence is TGCAGTGCTAGTAGGGGGGGATTCAATCAGCCCCAGCATTTT. Translation: CSASRGGFNQPQHF.

In this sample, this clonotype turned up a few times. This chain uses TRBV5-1 with TRBJ2-5; TRBD2 matches at 10 bases. CDR1 and CDR2 from the germline V gene are SGHRS and YFSETQ. The trim removed 4 bases at V and 0 bases at J, leaving 6 bases unmatched. CDR3 length equals 16 residues. The DNA for the CDR3 is TGCGCCAGCAGCGTGCTACTAGCGGGGAACCAAGAGACCCAGTACTTC. It yields the protein CASSVLLAGNQETQYF.

This clonotype was recorded at least ten times. The rearrangement joins TRBV7-3 to TRBJ2-3; 8 positions agree with TRBD1. The CDR3 runs to 15 residues. The germline gives CDR1 SGHTA, CDR2 FQGTGA. With V trimmed by 4 bases and J by 4 bases, 7 bases remained unmatched. As DNA, the CDR3 is TGTGCCAGCAGCTCCCTCGGACAGGGTCCAGATACGCAGTATTTT. Protein product: CASSSLGQGPDTQYF.

The V gene is TRBV7-2, the J gene TRBJ2-1; maybe TRBD2 (6 bases). This CDR3 comprises 16 residues. Trimming left V 6 bases short and J 2 bases short, with 17 bases between. CDR1 is SGHTA and CDR2 is FQGNSA in the germline V gene. The CDR3 here is CASRPNGSLTYNEQFF. The CDR3 bases are TGTGCCAGCAGGCCAAACGGGAGCCTCACCTACAATGAGCAGTTCTTC.

V usage is TRBV20-1 and J usage is TRBJ2-7; D uncertain. There are 15 residues in the CDR3. V was pared by 0 bases and J by 3 bases, with 15 bases between. Germline V gene data show CDR1 as DFQATT and CDR2 as SNEGSKA (reference sequence). The CDR3 DNA is TGCAGTGCTAGAGATCTAGGTACAGTGATCTACGAGCAGTACTTC. Translation gives CSARDLGTVIYEQYF.

This clonotype has just a few counts. The rearrangement links TRBV24-1 to TRBJ2-1; 11 nucleotides line up with TRBD2. V shed 8 bases, J shed 7 bases, and the junction held 3 bases outside the gene matches. The CDR3 is made up of 13 amino acids. Germline CDR1 is KGHDR and CDR2 is SFDVKD. As DNA, the CDR3 is TGTGCCACCATGCCTAGCGGGAGGAATGAGCAGTTCTTC. Translation gives CATMPSGRNEQFF.

This clonotype was seen a handful of times. The rearrangement joins TRBV29-1 to TRBJ2-7; D is possibly TRBD1 (6 bases). Trimming took off 3 bases at V and 5 bases at J, with 11 bases between the two ends. This CDR3 contains 12 residues. Germline V gene data show CDR1 as SQVTM and CDR2 as ANQGSEA. CDR3 region: CSVELGTNEQYF. CDR3 nucleotides: TGCAGCGTTGAGCTCGGGACAAACGAGCAGTACTTC.

At least ten counts were recorded for this clonotype. V usage is TRBV10-3 and J usage is TRBJ2-3; no firm D call. Trimming took 3 bases from V and 2 from J, leaving 3 bases between them. CDR3 length: 12 residues. From germline, CDR1 is ENHRY and CDR2 SYGVKD. CDR3 loop: CAISEDTDTQYF. The CDR3 DNA is TGTGCCATCAGTGAAGACACAGATACGCAGTATTTT.

This clonotype was seen ten or more times. The chain carries TRBV4-1 and TRBJ2-1; 10 bases line up with TRBD2. CDR1 is MGHRA and CDR2 is YSYEKL in the germline V gene. This CDR3 is 17 amino acids long. V was clipped by 1 base and J by 2 bases; unmatched bases: 5. The CDR3 loop is CASSQVSLAGAYNEQFF. In DNA, the CDR3 is TGCGCCAGCAGCCAAGTTAGCCTAGCGGGAGCCTACAATGAGCAGTTCTTC.

This clonotype was observed a few times. The chain links TRBV3-1 to TRBJ2-7; D gene ambiguous. The V end was cut by 0 bases, the J end by 3 bases, with 6 bases between. Germline V lookup: CDR1 LGHDT, CDR2 YNNKEL (reference sequence). The CDR3 is 13 residues long. CDR3: CASSQEPLYEQYF. Here the CDR3 DNA reads TGTGCCAGCAGCCAAGAACCCCTCTACGAGCAGTACTTC.

The V and J genes are TRBV27 and TRBJ2-7; 9 bases are a match to TRBD2. Germline values: CDR1 MNHEY, CDR2 SMNVEV (reference sequence). The CDR3 extends over 13 amino acids. Trimming removed 5 bases from V and 6 bases from J; junction bases left unmatched: 5. CDR3 DNA: TGTGCCAGCAGTGTCCGACTAGCGGCCGAGCAGTACTTC. Amino acids: CASSVRLAAEQYF.